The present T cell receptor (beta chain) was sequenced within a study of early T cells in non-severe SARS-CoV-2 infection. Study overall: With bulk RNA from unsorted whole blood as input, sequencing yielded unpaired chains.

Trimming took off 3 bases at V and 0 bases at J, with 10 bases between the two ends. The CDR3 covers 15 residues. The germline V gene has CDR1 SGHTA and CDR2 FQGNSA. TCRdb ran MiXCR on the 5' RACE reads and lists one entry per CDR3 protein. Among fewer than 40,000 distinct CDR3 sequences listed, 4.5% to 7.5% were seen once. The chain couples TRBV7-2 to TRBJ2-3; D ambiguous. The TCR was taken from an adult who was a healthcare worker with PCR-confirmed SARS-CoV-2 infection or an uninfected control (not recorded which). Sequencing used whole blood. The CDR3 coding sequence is TGTGCCAGCAGCTTCGGAAGTACAAGCACAGATACGCAGTATTTT. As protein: CASSFGSTSTDTQYF.